Included here is one T cell receptor beta chain sequence, with context. The data stem from a study of blood T cell repertoires in COVID-19. Background on the study: Collection of acute and convalescent COVID-19 samples took place in the United States, Italy and Spain. PBMCs, B-cell-depleted T cells, or T cells provided the cDNA or gDNA that made up the material.

Germline-derived CDR1 and CDR2 are SGHVS and FQNEAQ. This CDR3 comprises 14 residues. V shed 2 bases and J shed 2 bases, with 9 bases lying between them. Per the original methods: The assay estimated nucleated cells by amplifying reference gene primers. Generated by immunoSEQ multiplex PCR, the TCRdb table keeps only in-frame clones and is missing some. For V, J and clone size, that table is used; D and trimming come from the DNA. The table has roughly 250,000 clones, roughly 84% seen once. The TCR sequence derives from a man aged 35 to 55 with acute or convalescent COVID-19. The chain combines TRBV7-8 with TRBJ2-5; no clear D gene. Sequences were obtained from peripheral blood. CDR3 DNA sequence: TGTGCCAGCAGCTTAACGACAACACAAGAGACCCAGTACTTC. Translating it yields CASSLTTTQETQYF.